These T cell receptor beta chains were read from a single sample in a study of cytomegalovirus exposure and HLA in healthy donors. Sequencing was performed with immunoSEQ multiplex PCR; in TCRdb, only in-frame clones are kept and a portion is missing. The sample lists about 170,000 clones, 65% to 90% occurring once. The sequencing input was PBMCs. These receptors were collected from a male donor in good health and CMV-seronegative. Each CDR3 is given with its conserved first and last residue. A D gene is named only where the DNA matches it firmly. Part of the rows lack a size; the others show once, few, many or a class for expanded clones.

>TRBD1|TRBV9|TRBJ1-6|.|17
TGTGCCAGCAGCGTTGGGACAGGACCGACGGGGTCCTCACCCCTCCACTTT
CASSVGTGPTGSSPLHF
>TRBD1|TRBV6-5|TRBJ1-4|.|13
TGTGCCAGCAGTCCGACAGGGACTGAAAAACTGTTTTTT
CASSPTGTEKLFF
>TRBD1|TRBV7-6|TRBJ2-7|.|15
TGTGCCAGCAGCTCGAGGGGGACAGGGGATTCCGAGCAGTACTTC
CASSSRGTGDSEQYF
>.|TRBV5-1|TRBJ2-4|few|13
TGCGCCAGCAGCTCCCCGGGAAAAAACATTCAGTACTTC
CASSSPGKNIQYF
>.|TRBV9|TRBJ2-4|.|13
TGTGCCAGCAGCGCCGTAGGAGGGAACATTCAGTACTTC
CASSAVGGNIQYF
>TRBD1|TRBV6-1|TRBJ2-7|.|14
TGTGCCAGCAGTCAACCACAGGGGCCCTACGAGCAGTACTTC
CASSQPQGPYEQYF
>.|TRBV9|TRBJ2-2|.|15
TGTGCCAGCAGCGTAGGGGGGCCGCACACCGGGGAGCTGTTTTTT
CASSVGGPHTGELFF
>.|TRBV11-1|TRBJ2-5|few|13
TGTGCCAGCAGCTCACAGGGACCAGAGACCCAGTACTTC
CASSSQGPETQYF
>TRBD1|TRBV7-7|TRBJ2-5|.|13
TGTGCTAGCAGCAGGGGACAGCAAGAGACCCAGTACTTC
CASSRGQQETQYF
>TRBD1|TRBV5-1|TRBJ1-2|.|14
TGCGCCAGCAGCTCTACAGGGGGCGGCTATGGCTACACCTTC
CASSSTGGGYGYTF
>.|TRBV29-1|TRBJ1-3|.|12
TGCAGCGTTGCAGGGTCAAGAAACACCATATATTTT
CSVAGSRNTIYF
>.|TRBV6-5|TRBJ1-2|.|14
TGTGCCAGCGGGGAGGGACCAACAGGATATGGCTACACCTTC
CASGEGPTGYGYTF
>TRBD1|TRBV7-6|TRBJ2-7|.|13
TGTGCCAGCAGCTTAGCAGGGGGCGACGAGCAGTACTTC
CASSLAGGDEQYF
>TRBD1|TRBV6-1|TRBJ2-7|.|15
TGTGCCAGCAGTGAAGGGTCAGGGGGCGTGTACGAGCAGTACTTC
CASSEGSGGVYEQYF
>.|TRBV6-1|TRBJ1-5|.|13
TGTGCCAGCATGGGCTCCAGGGGTGAGCCCCAGCATTTT
CASMGSRGEPQHF
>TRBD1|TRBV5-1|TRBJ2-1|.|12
TGCGCCAACAGCCTACAGGGGGTTAATGTGTTCTTC
CANSLQGVNVFF
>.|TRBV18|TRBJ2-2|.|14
TGTGCCAGCTCGGGTCCGGGGAACACCGGGGAGCTGTTTTTT
CASSGPGNTGELFF
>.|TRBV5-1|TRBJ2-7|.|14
TGCGCCAGCAGCCCGAGTAGTTTCTCCTACGAGCAGTACTTC
CASSPSSFSYEQYF
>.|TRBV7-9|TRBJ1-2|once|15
TGTGCCAGCAGCTTCACAGGGTTTCCAGACTATGGCTACACCTTC
CASSFTGFPDYGYTF
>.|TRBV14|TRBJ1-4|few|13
TGTGCCAGCAGCCACGGACGGGGGGAAAAACTGTTTTTT
CASSHGRGEKLFF
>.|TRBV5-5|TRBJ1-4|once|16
TGTGCCAGCAGCCCCACCTGGTCAGGGCGGAATGAAAAACTGTTTTTT
CASSPTWSGRNEKLFF
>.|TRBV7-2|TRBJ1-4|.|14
TGTGCCAGCAGCTTAGCGGGGCCGGAGGAAAAACTGTTTTTT
CASSLAGPEEKLFF
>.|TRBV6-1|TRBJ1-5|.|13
TGTGCCAGCAGTGTCCGGGAGATCCAGCCCCAGCATTTT
CASSVREIQPQHF
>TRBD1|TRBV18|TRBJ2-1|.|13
TGTGCCAGCTCAAGGACAGGGGGCGATGAGCAGTTCTTC
CASSRTGGDEQFF
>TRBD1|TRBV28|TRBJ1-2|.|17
TGTGCCAGCAGTTTATCCGCTGCACCGGGACAGGTCTATGGCTACACCTTC
CASSLSAAPGQVYGYTF
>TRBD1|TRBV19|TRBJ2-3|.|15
TGTGCCACCGACGGTGGGACAGCGAGCACAGATACGCAGTATTTT
CATDGGTASTDTQYF